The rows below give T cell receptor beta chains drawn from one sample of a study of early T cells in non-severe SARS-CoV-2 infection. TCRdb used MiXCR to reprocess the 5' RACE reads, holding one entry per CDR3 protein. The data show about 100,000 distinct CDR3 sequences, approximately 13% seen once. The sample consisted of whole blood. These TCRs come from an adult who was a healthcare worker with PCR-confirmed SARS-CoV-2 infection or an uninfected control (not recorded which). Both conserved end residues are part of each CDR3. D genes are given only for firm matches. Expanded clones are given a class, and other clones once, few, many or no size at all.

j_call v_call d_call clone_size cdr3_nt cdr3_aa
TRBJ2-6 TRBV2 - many TGTGCCAGCAGACCCGGGGTTGGCTCTGGGGCCAACGTCCTGACTTTC CASRPGVGSGANVLTF
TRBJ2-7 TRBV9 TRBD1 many TGTGCCAGCAGCCCGAGAATTTCGGGACAGACCTACGAGCAGTACTTC CASSPRISGQTYEQYF
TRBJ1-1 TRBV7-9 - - TGTGCCAGCAGCTTAGTCCAGAATGAAGCTTTCTTT CASSLVQNEAFF
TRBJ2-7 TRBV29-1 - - TGCAGCGTTGAAGGAGGGGAAGAGCAGTACTTC CSVEGGEEQYF
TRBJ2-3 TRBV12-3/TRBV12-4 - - TGTGCCAGCAGTTTACCCGGTGGAGATACGCAGTATTTT CASSLPGGDTQYF
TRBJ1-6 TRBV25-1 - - TGTGCCAGCAGTGAATGGGAGGGATCTGGTTCACCCCTCCACTTT CASSEWEGSGSPLHF
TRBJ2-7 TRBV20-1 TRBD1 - TGCAGTGCTAGGGCCCCACAGGGGCGATTCCCCTACGAGCAGTACTTC CSARAPQGRFPYEQYF
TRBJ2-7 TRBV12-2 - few TGTGCAAGTCGCTTAGAGGGACTAGCGGGGGGACTTTTATCCTACGAGCAGTACTTC CASRLEGLAGGLLSYEQYF
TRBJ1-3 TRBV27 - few TGTGCCAGCAGAAGTGTAGGTGCTGGAAACACCATATATTTT CASRSVGAGNTIYF
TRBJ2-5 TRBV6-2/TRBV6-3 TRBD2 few TGTGCCAGCAGCAGACTAGCGGGGGGAAACCAAGAGACCCAGTACTTC CASSRLAGGNQETQYF
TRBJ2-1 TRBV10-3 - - TGTGCCATCAGTGAGGGGTACCCCCCAAATGAGCAGTTCTTC CAISEGYPPNEQFF
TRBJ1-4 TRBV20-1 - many TGCAGTGCTATAGCAACTAATGAAAAACTGTTTTTT CSAIATNEKLFF
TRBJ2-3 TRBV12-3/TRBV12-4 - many TGTGCCAGCAGCTTATCCGATACGCAGTATTTT CASSLSDTQYF
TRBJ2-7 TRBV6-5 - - TGTGCCAGCAGTTACTCGGAGGGGATCGCTAACGAGCAGTACTTC CASSYSEGIANEQYF
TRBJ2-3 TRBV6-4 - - TGTGCCAGCAGTGACTCTTGGACAGCTAGCACAGATACGCAGTATTTT CASSDSWTASTDTQYF
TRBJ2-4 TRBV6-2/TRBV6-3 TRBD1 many TGTGCCAGCAGTTACCAGGGGGCGTCCAAAAACATTCAGTACTTC CASSYQGASKNIQYF
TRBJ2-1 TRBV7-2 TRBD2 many TGTGCCAGCAGCTTGGGACTAGCGGGGGGTATTTACAATGAGCAGTTCTTC CASSLGLAGGIYNEQFF
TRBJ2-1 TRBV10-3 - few TGTGCCATCAGTGAGTTGGGAGGCTTAAGGAATGAGCAGTTCTTC CAISELGGLRNEQFF
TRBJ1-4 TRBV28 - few TGTGCCAGCAGTCCTGACCGGAATGGAGAAAAACTGTTTTTT CASSPDRNGEKLFF
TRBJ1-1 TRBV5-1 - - TGCGCCAGCGTGAGGAGGGGCACTGAAGCTTTCTTT CASVRRGTEAFF
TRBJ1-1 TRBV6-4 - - TGTGCCAGCAGCTACAGGGTGAACACTGAAGCTTTCTTT CASSYRVNTEAFF
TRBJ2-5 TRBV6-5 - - TGTGCCAGCAGTTACTCATCGGAACCCAGAGAAGAGACCCAGTACTTC CASSYSSEPREETQYF
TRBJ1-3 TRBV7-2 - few TGTGCCAGCAGCTGGGGAAGCCAGGGTTCGGGAAACACCATATATTTT CASSWGSQGSGNTIYF
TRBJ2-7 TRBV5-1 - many TGCGCCAGCAGCCAATTGACGACCGAGCAGTACTTC CASSQLTTEQYF
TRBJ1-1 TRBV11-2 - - TGTGCCAGCAGCTTACTCCGGGGGGGTGTCACTGAAGCTTTCTTT CASSLLRGGVTEAFF
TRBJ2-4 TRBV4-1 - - TGCGCCAGCAGCCAAGGGTCGGTATTAGCCAAAAACATTCAGTACTTC CASSQGSVLAKNIQYF
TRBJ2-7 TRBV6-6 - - TGTGCCAGCAGTGGGACGGGCGGGGGCAACCCCTACGAGCAGTACTTC CASSGTGGGNPYEQYF
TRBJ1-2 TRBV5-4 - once TGTGCCAGCAGCCGCAACAACTATGGCTACACCTTC CASSRNNYGYTF
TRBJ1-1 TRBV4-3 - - TGCGCCAGCAGCCAAGAAGGCGGGGTAGTGTCTGAAGCTTTCTTT CASSQEGGVVSEAFF
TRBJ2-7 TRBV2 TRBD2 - TGTGCCAGCATCTTCGGGGGGTCAGACTACGAGCAGTACTTC CASIFGGSDYEQYF
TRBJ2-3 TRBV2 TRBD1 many TGTGCCAGCAGTGTACGCCGCCGGGACAGGATTAGCACAGATACGCAGTATTTT CASSVRRRDRISTDTQYF
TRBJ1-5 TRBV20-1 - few TGCAGTGCTAGCGCACCGGGGTACCGTCAGCCCCAGCATTTT CSASAPGYRQPQHF
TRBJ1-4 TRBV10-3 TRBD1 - TGTGCCATCAGCCCGACAGGGAGAAATGAAAAACTGTTTTTT CAISPTGRNEKLFF
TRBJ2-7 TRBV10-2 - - TGCGCCAGCAGTGAAAGTAGCTCCTACGAGCAGTACTTC CASSESSSYEQYF
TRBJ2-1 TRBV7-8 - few TGTGCCAGCAGCTTACTTTTGGGGGCCCATGAGCAGTTCTTC CASSLLLGAHEQFF
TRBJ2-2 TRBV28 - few TGTGCCAGCAGTTGGGGCCTGGCTGTTACCGGGGAGCTGTTTTTT CASSWGLAVTGELFF
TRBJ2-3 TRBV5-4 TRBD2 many TGTGCCAGCAGCTCCCCGGGGGGGCGAGGAGATACGCAGTATTTT CASSSPGGRGDTQYF
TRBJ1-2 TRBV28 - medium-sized TGTGCCAGCAGTCCCCAACCCGACGGGCTGAATGGCTACACCTTC CASSPQPDGLNGYTF
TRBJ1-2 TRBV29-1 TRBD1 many TGCAGCGTTGAAGCCCGGACAGGGAGAGGGTCCTACACCTTC CSVEARTGRGSYTF
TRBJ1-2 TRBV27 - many TGTGCCAGCAGTTCGCCGGCAGCGCCCTATGGCTACACCTTC CASSSPAAPYGYTF
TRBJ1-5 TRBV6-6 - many TGTGCCAGCAGTTACTCGACAGTTAATCAGCCCCAGCATTTT CASSYSTVNQPQHF
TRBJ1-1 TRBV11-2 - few TGTGCCAGCAGCTTAGCACAGTACACTGAAGCTTTCTTT CASSLAQYTEAFF
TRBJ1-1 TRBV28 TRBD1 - TGTGCCAGCAGTTTACCCAACAGGGGAAACACTGAAGCTTTCTTT CASSLPNRGNTEAFF
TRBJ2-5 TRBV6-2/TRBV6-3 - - TGTGCCAGCAGGAGAAGACTAGAGCCGGGAGAGACCCAGTACTTC CASRRRLEPGETQYF
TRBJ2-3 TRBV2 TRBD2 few TGTGCCAGCAGTGCTCTTGCGGGGGGACAAGATACGCAGTATTTT CASSALAGGQDTQYF
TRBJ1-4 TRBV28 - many TGTGCCAGCAGCTCTTCGGGCAAAACTAATGAAAAACTGTTTTTT CASSSSGKTNEKLFF
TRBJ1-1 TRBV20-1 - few TGCAGTCCATCCCCATTTTCAAACACTGAAGCTTTCTTT CSPSPFSNTEAFF
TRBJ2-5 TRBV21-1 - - TGTGCCCCGGGGGGGGGCGGTGAGACCCAGTACTTC CAPGGGGETQYF
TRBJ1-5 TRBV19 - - TGTGCCAGTAGTCCGAGACAGAATCAGCCCCAGCATTTT CASSPRQNQPQHF
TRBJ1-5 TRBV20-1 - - TGCAGTGCTAGCGACCATGCAGGGTACTCGGAGCCCCAGCATTTT CSASDHAGYSEPQHF
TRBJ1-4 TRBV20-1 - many TGCAGTGCCCCTCCCTCCAGGAGTGCAACTAATGAAAAACTGTTTTTT CSAPPSRSATNEKLFF